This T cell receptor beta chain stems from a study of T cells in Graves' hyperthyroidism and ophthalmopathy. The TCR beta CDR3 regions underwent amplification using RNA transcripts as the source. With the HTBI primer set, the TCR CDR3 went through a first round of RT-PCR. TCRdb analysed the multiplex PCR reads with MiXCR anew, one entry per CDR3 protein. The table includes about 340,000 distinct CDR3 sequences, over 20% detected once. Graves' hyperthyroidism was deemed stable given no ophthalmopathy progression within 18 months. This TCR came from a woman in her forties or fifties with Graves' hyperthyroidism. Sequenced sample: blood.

The CDR3 here is CASSAGLAREYTDTQYF. The DNA for the CDR3 is TGTGCCAGTAGTGCAGGACTAGCGCGGGAATACACAGATACGCAGTATTTT. The chain has TRBV19 and TRBJ2-3, with 9 bases matching TRBD2. Germline-derived CDR1 and CDR2 are LNHDA and SQIVND (reference sequence). CDR3 size: 17 residues. Germline trimming cut 5 bases from V and 2 bases from J; bases unmatched to any gene: 11.